This entry concerns a single TCR beta chain. This CDR3 is 15 amino acids long. CDR1 and CDR2 from the germline V gene are SGHDN and FVKESK. Trimming stripped 5 bases from V and 0 bases from J, with 11 bases between. The data were obtained in a study of blood T cell repertoires in COVID-19. For the study at large: Italy, Spain and the United States were the sources of the convalescent and acute COVID-19 samples.

Method: immunoSEQ multiplex PCR; TCRdb's copy keeps in-frame clones and lacks some. The sample records just over 85,000 clones, roughly nine tenths being singletons. The V gene is TRBV14, the J gene TRBJ1-3; D gene ambiguous. Sequencing was carried out using peripheral blood. The sequence was obtained from a man between 45 and 60 years old with acute or convalescent COVID-19. The CDR3 spells CASSSDFFSGNTIYF. CDR3 nucleotide sequence: TGTGCCAGCAGCTCCGACTTTTTCTCTGGAAACACCATATATTTT.